This TCR beta chain was observed in a study of technical replicates of blood from a handful of donors. This CDR3 region has 14 residues. Trimming at V came to 5 bases and at J to 3 bases, leaving 3 bases not matched to a gene. The germline CDR1 and CDR2 sequences are SNHLY and FYNNEI. Assay: immunoSEQ multiplex PCR; the TCRdb copy retains only in-frame clones and omits some. Of about 100,000 clones in the sample, approximately 94% were seen once. The V gene is TRBV2, the J gene TRBJ2-7, with 11 bases matching TRBD2. This receptor was taken from a human donor in good health. Input material: T cells isolated from PBMCs. CDR3 sequence (DNA): TGTGCCAGCAGTAAGACTAGCGGGGTCTACGAGCAGTACTTC. This translates into CASSKTSGVYEQYF.